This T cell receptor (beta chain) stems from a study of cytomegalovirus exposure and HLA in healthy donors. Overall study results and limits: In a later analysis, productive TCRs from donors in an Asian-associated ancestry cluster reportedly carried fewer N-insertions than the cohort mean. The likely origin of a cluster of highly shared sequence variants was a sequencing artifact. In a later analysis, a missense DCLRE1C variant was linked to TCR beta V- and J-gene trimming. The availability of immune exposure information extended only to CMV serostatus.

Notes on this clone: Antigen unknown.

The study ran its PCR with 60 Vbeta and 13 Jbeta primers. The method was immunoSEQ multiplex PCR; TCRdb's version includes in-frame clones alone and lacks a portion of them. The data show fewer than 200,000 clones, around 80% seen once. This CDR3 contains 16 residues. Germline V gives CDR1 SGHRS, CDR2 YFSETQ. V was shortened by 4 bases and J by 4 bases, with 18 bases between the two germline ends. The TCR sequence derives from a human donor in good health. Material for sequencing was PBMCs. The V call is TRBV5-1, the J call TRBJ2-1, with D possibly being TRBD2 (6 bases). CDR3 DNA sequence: TGCGCCAGCAGCCCCGGAGGGGTGGGGGGATACAATGAGCAGTTCTTC. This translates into CASSPGGVGGYNEQFF.